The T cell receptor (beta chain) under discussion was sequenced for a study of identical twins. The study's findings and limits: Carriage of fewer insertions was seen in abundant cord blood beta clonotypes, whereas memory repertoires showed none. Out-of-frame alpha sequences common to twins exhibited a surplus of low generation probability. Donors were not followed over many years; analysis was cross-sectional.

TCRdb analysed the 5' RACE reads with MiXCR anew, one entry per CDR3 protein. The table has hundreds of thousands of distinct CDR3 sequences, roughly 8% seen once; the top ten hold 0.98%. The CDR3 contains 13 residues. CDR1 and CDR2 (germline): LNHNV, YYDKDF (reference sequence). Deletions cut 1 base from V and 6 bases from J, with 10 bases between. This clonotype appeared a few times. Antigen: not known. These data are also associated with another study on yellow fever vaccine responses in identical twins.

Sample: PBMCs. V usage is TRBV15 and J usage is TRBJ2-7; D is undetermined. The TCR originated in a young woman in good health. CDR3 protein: CATSRGPVIEQYF. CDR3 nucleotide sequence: TGTGCCACCAGCAGAGGTCCCGTTATCGAGCAGTACTTC.